This entry lists 6 T cell receptor beta chains sequenced from one sample in a study of identical twins. TCRdb re-called the 5' RACE reads with MiXCR, one entry per CDR3 protein. The table records 500,000 to 600,000 distinct CDR3 sequences, 20% to 25% of them present only once. This sample was also put to use in a study of T cells expressing NK-cell markers.

The specimen was CD4+ T cells sorted from blood. The receptors were gathered from a woman younger than 35 in good health.

This clonotype was detected only a few times. The V gene is TRBV29-1, the J gene TRBJ2-1; D unresolved. This CDR3 contains 17 residues. Germline CDR1 and CDR2: SQVTM and ANQGSEA. The V end lost 4 bases, the J end lost 2 bases, and 21 bases lay between the germline ends. CDR3 DNA: TGCAGCGTTGTTTATCGCTTTTCACCCACAGCCTACAATGAGCAGTTCTTC. Protein sequence: CSVVYRFSPTAYNEQFF.

The chain is built from TRBV5-6 and TRBJ2-1; D possibly corresponds to TRBD2 (5 bases). CDR3 length: 13 residues. CDR1 is SGHDT and CDR2 is YYEEEE in the germline V gene. Trimming stripped 2 bases from V and 8 bases from J, with 11 bases between. CDR3 sequence reads: CASSFNPGDEQFF. The DNA for the CDR3 is TGTGCCAGCAGCTTCAATCCCGGGGATGAGCAGTTCTTC.

CDR3 residues: CASGLVLGTQYF. The CDR3 region has the DNA TGTGCTAGTGGTTTGGTACTAGGGACCCAGTACTTC. This sequence joins TRBV12-5 and TRBJ2-5; the D gene is possibly TRBD2 (5 bases). The CDR3 runs to 12 residues. Per germline, CDR1 LGHNT and CDR2 FRNRAP. The V and J ends lost 0 bases and 7 bases respectively, with 6 bases between them.

This clonotype came up many times. This chain joins TRBV7-2 and TRBJ1-1, with D perhaps TRBD1 (5 bases). V lost 1 base and J 10 bases, leaving 13 bases between the germline ends. In germline, CDR1 is SGHTA, CDR2 FQGNSA. The CDR3 is 13 residues long. The CDR3 DNA reads TGTGCCAGCAGCTTAGTCCGGGACCGGGGAGCTTTCTTT. Its protein is CASSLVRDRGAFF.

V is TRBV7-2 and J is TRBJ1-4, with D possibly being TRBD1 (5 bases). Trimming removed 10 bases at V and 8 bases at J, with 17 bases between. Germline V gives CDR1 SGHTA, CDR2 FQGNSA. This CDR3 region has 13 residues. CDR3 nucleotide sequence: TGTGCCACCCGGCGGGCAGGGAACGAAAAACTGTTTTTT. This gives the protein CATRRAGNEKLFF. Combining the CDR3 with reference TRBV7-2 and TRBJ1-4 gives the whole variable domain GAGVSQSPSNKVTEKGKDVELRCDPISGHTALYWYRQSLGQGLEFLIYFQGNSAPDKSGLPSDRFSAERTGGSVSTLTIQRTQQEDSAVYLCATRRAGNEKLFFGSGTQLSVL.

This clonotype has just a few counts. V usage is TRBV20-1 and J usage is TRBJ1-5; 7 nucleotides agree with TRBD1. Germline assignment: CDR1 DFQATT and CDR2 SNEGSKA (reference sequence). The CDR3 has 14 residues. V lost 6 bases to trimming and J lost 4 bases; unmatched junction nucleotides: 9. The CDR3 protein is CSAQDRNPNQPQHF. The CDR3 nucleotides are TGCAGTGCCCAGGACAGGAACCCGAATCAGCCCCAGCATTTT.